The sequence of this T cell receptor beta chain was determined in a study of vaccination effects on CD4 cells after COVID-19. Germline-derived CDR1 and CDR2 are SGHDT and YYEEEE. V dropped 4 bases and J dropped 4; count of bases not matched to a gene: 5. CDR3 length: 14 amino acids. Regarding this clone: Its antigen is unknown.

The table came from immunoSEQ multiplex PCR; TCRdb's copy has only in-frame clones and leaves some out. The table lists approximately 40,000 clones, roughly 73% of them singletons. Viral peptide pools were used in the ViraFEST assay to expand antigen-specific CD4+ T cells, and sequencing came afterward. Culturing for more than eight days preceded CD4+ T cell isolation. Convalescent patients had PCR-confirmed SARS-CoV-2 infection between March and December 2020. The receptor's source is a human donor who had a prior SARS-CoV-2 infection. The sample was CD4+ T cells from PBMCs cultured with a peptide pool, taken before COVID-19 vaccination. V usage is TRBV5-6 and J usage is TRBJ1-2; 9 bases match TRBD1. The CDR3 spells CASSTGTGTYGYTF. In DNA, the CDR3 is TGTGCCAGCAGCACCGGGACAGGGACCTATGGCTACACCTTC.